The clone carrying this T cell receptor beta chain turned up a few times. This entry is derived from a study of identical twins. The CDR3 spans 16 residues. Germline V lookup: CDR1 MDHEN, CDR2 SYDVKM. The germline V and J ends were trimmed by 5 bases and 0 bases, with 13 bases remaining between them. Using its own MiXCR run on the 5' RACE reads, TCRdb lists one record per CDR3 protein. The repertoire holds some 590,000 distinct CDR3 sequences, with 7.5% to 10% as singletons. The same sample was also studied in work on yellow fever vaccine responses in identical twins.

This TCR was recovered from a woman aged 18-29 years in good health. V and J are TRBV28 and TRBJ1-4; the D is unclear. Sequencing was performed on PBMCs. DNA for the CDR3: TGTGCCAGCAGTAACAACCGGATTGCAACTAATGAAAAACTGTTTTTT. Its translation is CASSNNRIATNEKLFF.